The 29 T cell receptor beta chains in this list originate from one sample, sequenced in a study of cytomegalovirus exposure and HLA in healthy donors. The PCR used 60 Vbeta and 13 Jbeta primers. Sequencing used immunoSEQ multiplex PCR; TCRdb keeps in-frame clones, though not all of them. Among under 300,000 clones listed, roughly two thirds were seen once. Sequenced input: PBMCs. These receptor sequences come from a female donor in good health and CMV-seronegative.

This clone was seen only a few times. The chain joins TRBV14 to TRBJ2-5; D perhaps matches TRBD2 (5 bases). Germline CDR1 reads SGHDN; CDR2 reads FVKESK. This CDR3 is built from 17 residues. V was trimmed by 0 bases and J by 0 bases, leaving 14 bases between them. CDR3 sequence (DNA): TGTGCCAGCAGCCAAGACGCGGGCGTTCGGTACCAAGAGACCCAGTACTTC. Its protein is CASSQDAGVRYQETQYF.

V gene TRBV19 combines with J gene TRBJ1-4, with TRBD1 as a possible D gene (5 bases). V lost 5 bases to trimming and J lost 6 bases, with 7 bases between them. This CDR3 is 12 amino acids long. Germline V gene data show CDR1 as LNHDA and CDR2 as SQIVND (reference sequence). Here the CDR3 DNA reads TGTGCCAGTAGTCAGGGTTATGAAAAACTGTTTTTT. Protein product: CASSQGYEKLFF.

The chain recombines TRBV5-4 with TRBJ2-1; D gene ambiguous. The V gene lost 2 bases and the J gene lost 0 bases, with 9 bases spanning the gap. CDR3 length: 15 amino acids. Germline values: CDR1 SGHNT, CDR2 YYREEE (reference sequence). The CDR3 here is CASSFSPSSYNEQFF. DNA of the CDR3: TGTGCCAGCAGCTTTAGCCCGAGCTCCTACAATGAGCAGTTCTTC.

This chain joins TRBV28 and TRBJ1-5; tentative D call: TRBD1 (5 bases). The germline V gene encodes CDR1 MDHEN and CDR2 SYDVKM. CDR3 length equals 13 residues. Trimming removed 10 bases at V and 6 bases at J, with 16 bases between. CDR3 sequence (DNA): TGTGCCATGGGGGGGGGAATTGGTCAGCCCCAGCATTTT. Protein: CAMGGGIGQPQHF.

This sequence joins TRBV25-1 and TRBJ2-3, with 10 bases identical to TRBD1. Germline CDR1 and CDR2: MGHDK and SYGVNS. The V and J ends lost 5 bases and 4 bases, in that order; junction bases with no gene match: 9. The CDR3 runs 16 residues. The CDR3 sequence is CASSPNDRGRADTQYF. The CDR3 DNA reads TGTGCCAGCAGTCCCAACGACAGGGGGCGAGCAGATACGCAGTATTTT.

The rearrangement uses TRBV11-3 and TRBJ2-3, with 12 positions matching TRBD2. J lost 8 bases, V lost 5 bases, and 5 bases had no gene match. Germline V gene data show CDR1 as SGHNT and CDR2 as YENEEA. The CDR3 runs 14 residues. DNA for the CDR3: TGTGCCAGCAGCCGGACTAGCGGGACGGGTACGCAGTATTTT. Translating gives CASSRTSGTGTQYF.

The chain has TRBV5-5 and TRBJ2-6, with D perhaps matching TRBD1 (5 bases). From germline, CDR1 is SGHKS and CDR2 YYEKEE (reference sequence). This CDR3 region has 18 residues. Trimming left V 0 bases short and J 0 bases short, with 13 bases between. This chain's CDR3 is CASSLGWAGNSGANVLTF. The CDR3 DNA sequence: TGTGCCAGCAGCTTGGGATGGGCAGGGAACTCTGGGGCCAACGTCCTGACTTTC.

As to this clone: Relative to the germline gene, one junction end is altered; a read error may explain this. The V gene is TRBV7-9, the J gene TRBJ2-3; maybe TRBD2 (5 bases). Germline CDR1 is SEHNR and CDR2 is FQNEAQ (reference sequence). The CDR3 totals 13 residues. For the CDR3, the DNA is TGTTCCAGCAGCTGGACTAGCACAGATACGCAGTATTTT. This sequence encodes CSSSWTSTDTQYF.

This chain links TRBV10-2 with TRBJ2-7; 7 nucleotides line up with TRBD2. CDR1 and CDR2 from the germline V gene are WSHSY and SAAADI. The ends lost 10 bases at V and 6 bases at J; junction bases unmatched: 15. The CDR3 totals 14 residues. The CDR3 spells CAIGGEAGNLEQYF. CDR3 bases: TGCGCCATCGGTGGGGAAGCGGGAAATCTCGAGCAGTACTTC.

A single count supports this clone. The rearrangement joins TRBV10-2 to TRBJ2-2; TRBD1 matches at 7 bases. The germline CDR1 and CDR2 sequences are WSHSY and SAAADI. The CDR3 spans 16 residues. The ends lost 0 bases at V and 3 bases at J; junction bases unmatched: 4. CDR3 loop: CASSESRDRDTGELFF. In DNA, the CDR3 is TGCGCCAGCAGTGAGTCGAGGGACAGAGACACCGGGGAGCTGTTTTTT.

Concerning this clone itself: Other DNA sequences in this sample translate to the same CDR3. This chain joins TRBV28 and TRBJ2-7; D gene uncertain. CDR3 length: 10 residues. The V end was cut by 4 bases, the J end by 7 bases, with 5 bases between. CDR1 is MDHEN and CDR2 is SYDVKM in the germline V gene. Here the CDR3 DNA reads TGTGCCAGCAGTTCTCTGGAGCAGTACTTC. Its protein is CASSSLEQYF.

The chain links TRBV2 to TRBJ2-2, with 8 bases lining up with TRBD2. CDR3 length: 15 amino acids. Per germline, CDR1 SNHLY and CDR2 FYNNEI. V trimming: 7 bases; J trimming: 2 bases; junction bases outside the gene matches: 6. In DNA, the CDR3 is TGTGCCAGCAAGGGAGTAGCGGGAAACACCGGGGAGCTGTTTTTT. Encoded protein: CASKGVAGNTGELFF.

In its sample, this clone was seen a few times. The rearrangement links TRBV19 to TRBJ2-2, with D hard to call. Trimming removed 1 base from V and 7 bases from J, with 10 bases in between. The V gene's germline CDR1 is LNHDA and CDR2 SQIVND (reference sequence). The CDR3 extends over 14 amino acids. In nucleotides, the CDR3 is TGTGCCAGTAGTATAGGTGGGCTTAGCGGGGAGCTGTTTTTT. Its translation: CASSIGGLSGELFF.

In DNA form, the CDR3 reads TGTGCCAGCAGCCCTCGGTCAGGGGGAGGATATGGCTACACCTTC. Encoded protein: CASSPRSGGGYGYTF. This chain joins TRBV7-9 and TRBJ1-2, with TRBD1 identical over 7 bases. V shed 5 bases and J 5 bases; nucleotides not matched to a gene: 11. This CDR3 has 15 residues. Germline-derived CDR1 and CDR2 are SEHNR and FQNEAQ (reference sequence). Full variable domain (outside the CDR3, taken from reference TRBV7-9 and TRBJ1-2): DTGVSQNPRHKITKRGQNVTFRCDPISEHNRLYWYRQTLGQGPEFLTYFQNEAQLEKSRLLSDRFSAERPKGSFSTLEIQRTEQGDSAMYLCASSPRSGGGYGYTFGSGTRLTVV.

The chain carries TRBV10-3 and TRBJ1-2; the match to TRBD1 covers 7 bases. V shed 10 bases and J 6 bases; nucleotides not matched to a gene: 5. Germline values: CDR1 ENHRY, CDR2 SYGVKD. This CDR3 is 11 amino acids long. This CDR3 is CASRQGDGYTF. For the CDR3, the DNA is TGTGCCAGCAGACAGGGAGATGGCTACACCTTC.

The chain has TRBV5-1 and TRBJ2-5; maybe TRBD2 (6 bases). Judging by the DNA end, TRBJ2-7 fits better; the J call may be wrong. There are 13 residues in the CDR3. Germline assignment: CDR1 SGHRS and CDR2 YFSETQ. The CDR3 here is CASSFGGVDEQYF. CDR3 in DNA: TGCGCCAGCAGCTTTGGAGGGGTAGACGAGCAGTACTTC.

On this clone itself: Other nucleotide sequences from this sample produce the same CDR3. The chain joins TRBV27 to TRBJ2-1; 9 nucleotides line up with TRBD2. The CDR3 length is 15 residues. Germline V lookup: CDR1 MNHEY, CDR2 SMNVEV (reference sequence). The ends lost 5 bases at V and 6 bases at J; junction bases unmatched: 8. The chain's CDR3 is CASSPGLAGINEQFF. Written as DNA, the CDR3 is TGTGCCAGCAGTCCCGGGCTAGCGGGGATCAATGAGCAGTTCTTC.

CDR3 in amino acids: CAWSEVSYEQYF. As DNA, the CDR3 is TGTGCCTGGTCAGAGGTCTCCTACGAGCAGTACTTC. The chain links TRBV30 to TRBJ2-7; no clear D. Trimming left V 5 bases short and J 0 bases short, with 8 bases between. CDR1 is GTSNPN, CDR2 SVGIG, per germline (reference sequence). The CDR3 totals 12 residues. Supplemented by reference TRBV30 and TRBJ2-7, the full variable domain reads SQTIHQWPATLVQPVGSPLSLECTVEGTSNPNLYWYRQAAGRGLQLLFYSVGIGQISSEVPQNLSASRPQDRQFILSSKKLLLSDSGFYLCAWSEVSYEQYFGPGTRLTVT.

The chain joins TRBV4-1 to TRBJ2-5, with D hard to call. The J call may be incorrect, as the DNA end agrees better with TRBJ2-7. The germline gives CDR1 MGHRA, CDR2 YSYEKL. CDR3 size: 16 residues. The CDR3 DNA reads as TGCGCCAGCAGCCGAGAGCTCGAGCGCAGAGCCTACGAGCAGTACTTC. Translating gives CASSRELERRAYEQYF.

On this clone itself: Germline is not matched at one junction end, which may reflect a read error. The chain has TRBV7-9 and TRBJ2-7; D perhaps matches TRBD1 (5 bases). This CDR3 comprises 15 residues. The germline CDR1 and CDR2 sequences are SEHNR and FQNEAQ (reference sequence). CDR3 region: CSSSFVQGSTDEQYF. CDR3 DNA sequence: TGTTCCAGCAGCTTTGTGCAGGGCTCAACCGACGAGCAGTACTTC. Full variable domain (remainder filled in from reference TRBV7-9 and TRBJ2-7): DTGVSQNPRHKITKRGQNVTFRCDPISEHNRLYWYRQTLGQGPEFLTYFQNEAQLEKSRLLSDRFSAERPKGSFSTLEIQRTEQGDSAMYLCSSSFVQGSTDEQYFGPGTRLTVT.

The chain links TRBV28 to TRBJ1-1, with 7 positions matching TRBD1. After removal of 6 bases from V and 5 bases from J, the junction contained 6 bases not matched to a gene. Germline V gene sequence: CDR1 MDHEN, CDR2 SYDVKM. The CDR3 length is 13 residues. Here the CDR3 DNA reads TGTGCCAGCAGGCGACAGGGTGGGACTGAAGCTTTCTTT. Translation gives CASRRQGGTEAFF. Together with reference TRBV28 and TRBJ1-1, the CDR3 gives the full variable domain: DVKVTQSSRYLVKRTGEKVFLECVQDMDHENMFWYRQDPGLGLRLIYFSYDVKMKEKGDIPEGYSVSREKKERFSLILESASTNQTSMYLCASRRQGGTEAFFGQGTRLTVV.

The V and J genes are TRBV5-1 and TRBJ1-1; D gene uncertain. Germline V lookup: CDR1 SGHRS, CDR2 YFSETQ. There are 13 residues in the CDR3. Trimming took 0 bases from V and 4 from J, leaving 7 bases between them. The CDR3 DNA follows: TGCGCCAGCAGCTTGGGGGCAGGCACTGAAGCTTTCTTT. Translation: CASSLGAGTEAFF. The whole variable domain, remainder taken from reference TRBV5-1 and TRBJ1-1, is KAGVTQTPRYLIKTRGQQVTLSCSPISGHRSVSWYQQTPGQGLQFLFEYFSETQRNKGNFPGRFSGRQFSNSRSEMNVSTLELGDSALYLCASSLGAGTEAFFGQGTRLTVV.

This clone was found once. The DNA is left out, because the CDR3 cannot be placed on it with certainty; the CDR3 is given as TCRdb lists it. J is TRBJ2-6 and V is TRBV1; the table gives TRBD2 as D, unverified against the DNA. TRBV1 constitutes a pseudogene. The CDR3 totals 19 residues, both ends included. The CDR3 is CTSSHWGGGTYSGANVLTF.

The gene calls are TRBV7-8 and TRBJ2-2; 7 bases are shared with TRBD2. Germline V gene data show CDR1 as SGHVS and CDR2 as FQNEAQ. The trim removed 5 bases at V and 4 bases at J, leaving 10 bases unmatched. The CDR3 has 16 residues. As DNA, the CDR3 is TGTGCCAGCAGCCAGGGAGGGAGGGGTGGCACCGGGGAGCTGTTTTTT. Its protein product is CASSQGGRGGTGELFF.

The genes are TRBV5-6 and TRBJ2-5; perhaps TRBD1 as D (6 bases). TRBJ2-7 matches the DNA end more closely, so the J call is doubtful. This CDR3 contains 15 residues. Germline V gene data show CDR1 as SGHDT and CDR2 as YYEEEE. DNA of the CDR3: TGTGCCAGCAGCTTGAGGGGCAGGGGATACTACGAGCAGTACTTC. Translated, it gives CASSLRGRGYYEQYF.

V gene TRBV7-9 combines with J gene TRBJ2-5; 8 nucleotides line up with TRBD2. Unmatched junction bases numbered 10, after V lost 5 bases and J lost 5 bases. This CDR3 spans 15 amino acids. From germline, CDR1 is SEHNR and CDR2 FQNEAQ (reference sequence). CDR3 residues: CASSATGTGGETQYF. CDR3 bases: TGTGCCAGCAGCGCCACCGGGACGGGGGGGGAGACCCAGTACTTC.

The chain uses TRBV7-2 and TRBJ2-1; D is ambiguous. Germline V CDR1 and CDR2: SGHTA, FQGNSA. This CDR3 is built from 14 residues. The germline V and J ends were trimmed by 2 bases and 5 bases, with 10 bases remaining between them. The CDR3 DNA reads TGTGCCAGCAGCTTAATCCCCAGTAACAATGAGCAGTTCTTC. It codes for CASSLIPSNNEQFF.

This clone was seen only once. V and J are TRBV27 and TRBJ1-2; 9 bases align to TRBD1. CDR1 and CDR2 (germline): MNHEY, SMNVEV (reference sequence). The junction had 8 bases not matched to a gene; V was cut back by 5 bases and J by 4 bases. This CDR3 is 15 amino acids long. Here the CDR3 DNA reads TGTGCCAGCAGTCCAAGGGACAGGGCCATCTATGGCTACACCTTC. Protein product: CASSPRDRAIYGYTF.

The rearrangement uses TRBV5-6 and TRBJ2-5; TRBD1 matches at 8 bases. Trimming took 4 bases from V and 4 from J; bases not matched to a gene: 9. This CDR3 spans 15 amino acids. Looked up from germline, CDR1 is SGHDT and CDR2 is YYEEEE. The CDR3 region is CASSQLTGGSETQYF. As DNA, the CDR3 is TGTGCCAGCAGCCAGCTCACAGGGGGTTCAGAGACCCAGTACTTC.